The text below deals with one TCR beta chain. The sample comes from a study of T cell responses to AZD1222 COVID-19 vaccine. The CDR3 totals 14 residues. Germline CDR1 is SGHRS and CDR2 is YFSETQ. V shed 0 bases, J shed 6 bases, and the junction held 3 bases outside the gene matches. Assay: immunoSEQ multiplex PCR; the TCRdb copy retains only in-frame clones and omits some. The repertoire holds 150,000 to 200,000 clones, with approximately 90% as singletons. This material consisted of peripheral blood, taken on day 0 of AZD1222 vaccination. This TCR came from an adult in good health. The chain carries TRBV5-1 and TRBJ1-5, with 7 positions matching TRBD1. The CDR3 loop reads CASSLAAGGQPQHF. CDR3 in DNA: TGCGCCAGCAGCTTGGCGGCAGGGGGTCAGCCCCAGCATTTT.